The 12 T cell receptor beta chains given below trace back to one sample, sequenced in a study of PD-1 blockade in classical Hodgkin lymphoma (TCRdb year 2020). The method behind the library was the immunoSEQ multiplex PCR assay. The source is immuneACCESS, and TCRdb retained only in-frame sequences with V and J called. Part of the clones is not carried over; for the studies checked, unresolved V genes explain less than half of this, and the remainder is unexplained. In this sample the table shows 66,000 or so clones, about two thirds of which occur a single time. In total, the top ten clones hold about 9.1% of the sample. Taken with the paper, the label for time point translates to: cycle 2 day 1 (C2D1) of nivolumab. All trial patients had relapsed after autologous stem cell transplantation, with cohorts A, B and C differing in prior brentuximab vedotin exposure. The material was peripheral blood mononuclear cells (PBMCs), obtained before the second cycle of nivolumab. The receptors derive from a human donor with classical Hodgkin lymphoma.

The gene calls are TRBV2 and TRBJ2-1, with 11 bases fitting TRBD2. The CDR3 covers 16 residues. Germline assignment: CDR1 SNHLY and CDR2 FYNNEI. V gave up 4 bases and J gave up 8 bases; unmatched junction bases: 10. The CDR3 DNA reads as TGTGCCAGCAGTGGACCTACTAGCGGGAGTTGGGATGAGCAGTTCTTC. Its translation: CASSGPTSGSWDEQFF.

This clone is a singleton in its sample. The chain links TRBV4-1 to TRBJ2-7; perhaps TRBD2 as D (5 bases). In germline, CDR1 is MGHRA, CDR2 YSYEKL. There are 15 residues in the CDR3. Trimming shortened V by 0 bases and J by 3 bases, and 12 bases separated the two germline ends. CDR3 in amino acids: CASSQDIGLLYEQYF. The CDR3 nucleotides read TGCGCCAGCAGCCAAGATATAGGACTCCTCTACGAGCAGTACTTC.

The chain carries TRBV27 and TRBJ1-2; D is undetermined. Trimming took 2 bases from V and 1 from J, leaving 5 bases between them. CDR1 and CDR2 from the germline V gene are MNHEY and SMNVEV (reference sequence). The CDR3 consists of 13 residues. The CDR3 protein is CASSLRVNYGYTF. The CDR3 nucleotides read TGTGCCAGCAGTTTACGAGTTAACTATGGCTACACCTTC.

This clone was counted once. The gene calls are TRBV19 and TRBJ1-2; D may be TRBD1 (6 bases). The CDR3 loop spans 15 amino acids. The ends were cut back, 1 base at V and 4 bases at J, with 13 bases in the middle. From germline, CDR1 is LNHDA and CDR2 SQIVND (reference sequence). The CDR3 coding sequence is TGTGCCAGTAGTATAGGGGACACTCTAATCTATGGCTACACCTTC. Protein product: CASSIGDTLIYGYTF.

This sequence joins TRBV9 and TRBJ1-2; 10 bases map to TRBD1. The V gene end was trimmed by 3 bases and the J gene end by 7 bases; junction bases not matched to a gene: 3. The germline CDR1 and CDR2 sequences are SGDLS and YYNGEE. CDR3 length: 13 residues. CDR3 in amino acids: CASSAGQGVGYTF. The CDR3 DNA follows: TGTGCCAGCAGCGCTGGACAGGGGGTTGGCTACACCTTC.

The chain couples TRBV4-1 to TRBJ1-2; D gene unclear. V was shortened by 1 base and J by 2 bases, with 11 bases between the two germline ends. The CDR3 runs to 15 residues. CDR1 and CDR2 (germline): MGHRA, YSYEKL. CDR3 bases: TGCGCCAGCAGCCAAGTCGGGTCTCTAAACTATGGCTACACCTTC. Protein product: CASSQVGSLNYGYTF.

The rearrangement uses TRBV28 and TRBJ1-1; D call uncertain. CDR1 and CDR2 from the germline V gene are MDHEN and SYDVKM. The V end lost 6 bases, the J end lost 11 bases, and 13 bases lay between the germline ends. CDR3 length: 11 residues. The CDR3 nucleotides are TGTGCCAGCAGATTAGGAATGGGGGCTTTCTTT. Residues: CASRLGMGAFF.

This chain joins TRBV11-3 and TRBJ2-1, with unresolved D. This CDR3 has 11 residues. The V gene's germline CDR1 is SGHNT and CDR2 YENEEA. With 4 bases removed from V and 10 bases from J, the gap between germline ends came to 8 bases. DNA for the CDR3: TGTGCCAGCAGCTCCCCCAAAGAGCAGTTCTTC. Translating gives CASSSPKEQFF.

The rearrangement links TRBV11-2 to TRBJ1-2, with no clear D. Germline V gene data show CDR1 as SGHAT and CDR2 as FQNNGV. The CDR3 covers 17 residues. The V end was cut by 2 bases, the J end by 3 bases, with 19 bases between. DNA for the CDR3: TGTGCCAGCAGCTTAATGGGTTTTGAGGAACTGCACTATGGCTACACCTTC. Protein product: CASSLMGFEELHYGYTF. Full variable domain (remainder filled in from reference TRBV11-2 and TRBJ1-2): EAGVAQSPRYKIIEKRQSVAFWCNPISGHATLYWYQQILGQGPKLLIQFQNNGVVDDSQLPKDRFSAERLKGVDSTLKIQPAKLEDSAVYLCASSLMGFEELHYGYTFGSGTRLTVV.

The chain recombines TRBV19 with TRBJ1-1, with TRBD1 identical over 7 bases. The V and J ends lost 6 bases and 3 bases, in that order; junction bases with no gene match: 10. CDR1 LNHDA and CDR2 SQIVND come from the germline V gene (reference sequence). The CDR3 contains 15 residues. The CDR3 nucleotides are TGTGCCAGTAGCGGGGGACAGAGCATCCACACTGAAGCTTTCTTT. Its translation: CASSGGQSIHTEAFF.

The CDR3 sequence is CAWSVRGVRAVQYF. CDR3 coding DNA: TGTGCCTGGAGTGTACGAGGGGTACGGGCCGTACAGTACTTC. The chain carries TRBV30 and TRBJ2-7; D could derive from TRBD1 or TRBD2 (5 bases each). Trimming took 0 bases from V and 10 from J, leaving 19 bases between them. This CDR3 has 14 residues. Germline lookup yields CDR1 GTSNPN and CDR2 SVGIG (reference sequence).

The chain has TRBV7-9 and TRBJ2-7; D is unresolved. The CDR3 is made up of 17 amino acids. V was trimmed by 1 base and J by 2 bases, leaving 18 bases between them. Germline CDR1 SEHNR, CDR2 FQNEAQ (reference sequence). This CDR3 is CASSLGVTLGAPYEQYF. The CDR3 bases are TGTGCCAGCAGCTTAGGGGTGACCTTAGGAGCGCCCTACGAGCAGTACTTC.